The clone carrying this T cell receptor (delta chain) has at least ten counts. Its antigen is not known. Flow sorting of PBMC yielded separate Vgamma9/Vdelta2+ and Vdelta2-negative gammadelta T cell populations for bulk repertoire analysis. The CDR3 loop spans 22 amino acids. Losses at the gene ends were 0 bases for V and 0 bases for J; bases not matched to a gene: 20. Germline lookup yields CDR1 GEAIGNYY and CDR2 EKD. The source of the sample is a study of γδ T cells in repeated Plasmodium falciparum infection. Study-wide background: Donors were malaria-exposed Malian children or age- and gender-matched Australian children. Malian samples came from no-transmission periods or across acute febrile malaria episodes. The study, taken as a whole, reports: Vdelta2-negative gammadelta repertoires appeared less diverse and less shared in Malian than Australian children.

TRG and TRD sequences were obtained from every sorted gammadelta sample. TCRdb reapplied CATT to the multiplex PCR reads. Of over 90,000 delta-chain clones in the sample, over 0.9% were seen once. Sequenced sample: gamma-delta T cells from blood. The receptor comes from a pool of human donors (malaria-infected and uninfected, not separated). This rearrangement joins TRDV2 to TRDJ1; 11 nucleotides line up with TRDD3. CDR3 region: CACDTVTGMGDTRVGYTDKLIF. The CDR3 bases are TGTGCCTGTGACACCGTAACCGGGATGGGGGATACGCGAGTCGGGTACACCGATAAACTCATCTTT.